A single sample gave rise to the 32 T cell receptor beta chains below, sequenced in a study of identical twins. TCRdb analysed the 5' RACE reads with MiXCR anew, one entry per CDR3 protein. Among 1.5 million to 2 million distinct CDR3 sequences, 32% were seen once, and the ten largest hold less than 0.35%. The sequenced material came from cord blood. Receptor source: a newborn girl in good health.

This clonotype is a singleton in its sample. The DNA for the CDR3 is TGCAGTGCCCTAGAACGGACAGGGGAGAACTATGGCTACACCTTC. It codes for CSALERTGENYGYTF. The chain couples TRBV20-1 to TRBJ1-2; 9 bases map to TRBD1. The CDR3 contains 15 residues. The junction had 10 bases not matched to a gene; V was cut back by 6 bases and J by 2 bases. Per germline, CDR1 DFQATT and CDR2 SNEGSKA (reference sequence).

The rearrangement joins TRBV28 to TRBJ1-1; D is perhaps TRBD1 (6 bases). CDR1 MDHEN and CDR2 SYDVKM come from the germline V gene. V lost 6 bases and J lost 8, with 22 bases in between. This CDR3 region has 15 residues. The CDR3 nucleotides are TGTGCCAGCAGCAGCCGGAGGCGGGGGCGCGGAGAAGCTTTCTTT. Encoded protein: CASSSRRRGRGEAFF.

This clonotype was seen only once. Germline is not matched at one junction end, which may reflect a read error. The chain carries TRBV7-2 and TRBJ1-5, with unresolved D. The germline V gene encodes CDR1 SGHTA and CDR2 FQGNSA. The CDR3 totals 15 residues. The CDR3 loop is CASGLVGPSNQPQHF. Here the CDR3 DNA reads TGTGCCAGCGGCTTAGTAGGTCCTAGCAATCAGCCCCAGCATTTT.

The chain joins TRBV7-8 to TRBJ1-2, with 7 bases identical to TRBD1. The CDR3 consists of 16 residues. From germline, CDR1 is SGHVS and CDR2 FQNEAQ. Trimming took 4 bases from V and 2 from J; bases not matched to a gene: 10. The CDR3 loop is CASSSSGLQGNYGYTF. DNA of the CDR3: TGTGCCAGCAGCTCAAGCGGGTTACAGGGGAACTATGGCTACACCTTC.

This clonotype was seen a few times. The chain links TRBV11-2 to TRBJ2-4; the D is unclear. Gene TRBJ2-7 matches the end of the DNA better, so the J call may be wrong. The germline V gene has CDR1 SGHAT and CDR2 FQNNGV. The CDR3 sequence is 12 residues long. The CDR3 reads CASSLQPNEQYF. Here the CDR3 DNA reads TGTGCCAGCAGCTTACAACCGAACGAGCAGTACTTC.

The J gene is TRBJ1-2, the V gene TRBV19, with D maybe TRBD1 (6 bases). Germline V CDR1 and CDR2: LNHDA, SQIVND (reference sequence). The CDR3 is 12 amino acids. Between the trimmed V and J ends, which lost 7 bases and 3 bases, there was a span of 9 bases. The CDR3 spells CASKAGDYGYTF. CDR3 nucleotides: TGTGCCAGTAAGGCAGGGGACTATGGCTACACCTTC.

This sequence joins TRBV6-1 and TRBJ2-5, with 10 bases aligning to TRBD1. V shed 6 bases, J shed 5 bases, and the junction held 9 bases outside the gene matches. Per the germline V gene, CDR1 is MNHNS and CDR2 is SASEGT. CDR3 length: 15 amino acids. Here the CDR3 DNA reads TGTGCCAGCAGACTTTCGACAGGGGGCGATGAGACCCAGTACTTC. Encoded protein: CASRLSTGGDETQYF.

This clonotype was observed a handful of times. This chain joins TRBV4-1 and TRBJ1-4; weak D call: TRBD1 (5 bases). Germline assignment: CDR1 MGHRA and CDR2 YSYEKL. With 3 bases removed from V and 6 bases from J, the gap between germline ends came to 14 bases. The CDR3 totals 15 residues. This CDR3 reads CASSQPGNQYEKLFF. The CDR3 region has the DNA TGCGCCAGCAGCCAGCCAGGGAACCAGTATGAAAAACTGTTTTTT.

About this clonotype itself: At one end, the junction sequence differs from germline, possibly due to a read error. This chain connects TRBV2 to TRBJ2-7; tentative D call: TRBD2 (5 bases). CDR3 length: 15 residues. Germline assignment: CDR1 SNHLY and CDR2 FYNNEI. The CDR3 sequence is CASRQTTPSFYEHYF. The DNA for the CDR3 is TGTGCCAGCAGGCAGACTACCCCCTCCTTCTACGAGCACTACTTC.

The chain joins TRBV7-2 to TRBJ2-7, with TRBD2 matching 11 bases. Germline V lookup: CDR1 SGHTA, CDR2 FQGNSA. The CDR3 loop spans 20 amino acids. The V gene end was trimmed by 2 bases and the J gene end by 7 bases; junction bases not matched to a gene: 22. CDR3: CASSLLPPLAGGRGDNEQYF. DNA for the CDR3: TGTGCCAGCAGCTTACTTCCACCCCTAGCGGGGGGCCGAGGAGACAATGAGCAGTACTTC.

V gene TRBV27 combines with J gene TRBJ2-6; 9 nucleotides align to TRBD1. V trimming: 6 bases; J trimming: 0 bases; junction bases outside the gene matches: 12. Germline V CDR1 and CDR2: MNHEY, SMNVEV (reference sequence). This CDR3 has 19 amino acids. The DNA for the CDR3 is TGTGCCAGCAGACCCTTTTGGACAGGGGCCCGCTCTGGGGCCAACGTCCTGACTTTC. Protein product: CASRPFWTGARSGANVLTF.

This clonotype was observed at least ten times. CDR3 amino acids: CSARASGSVDTQYF. The CDR3 DNA reads TGCAGCGCTAGGGCTAGCGGGAGTGTAGATACGCAGTATTTT. The gene calls are TRBV29-1 and TRBJ2-3, with 10 nucleotides matching TRBD2. Germline CDR1 SQVTM, CDR2 ANQGSEA. Trimming removed 7 bases from V and 5 bases from J; junction bases left unmatched: 9. This CDR3 region has 14 residues.

This clonotype was counted a few times. The chain has TRBV3-1 and TRBJ2-7; 7 positions match TRBD1. The CDR3 consists of 15 residues. Germline-derived CDR1 and CDR2 are LGHDT and YNNKEL (reference sequence). With 3 bases clipped from V and 2 bases from J, the junction kept 7 bases outside the gene matches. CDR3 in DNA: TGTGCCAGCAGCCACCCGGACAGGCCCCCCTACGAGCAGTACTTC. Translation: CASSHPDRPPYEQYF.

CDR3 nucleotides: TGTGCCAGCATCGTGGGTCTCTCCTACGAGCAGTACTTC. This gives the protein CASIVGLSYEQYF. This chain uses TRBV5-8 with TRBJ2-7; no clear D gene. CDR1 is SGHTS, CDR2 YDEGEE, per germline. Trimming removed 6 bases from V and 0 bases from J, with 10 bases in between. The CDR3 sequence is 13 residues long.

The CDR3 loop is CASTNPPSRELFF. CDR3 nucleotide sequence: TGTGCCAGCACCAATCCGCCGAGTCGGGAGCTGTTTTTT. The V gene is TRBV5-6, the J gene TRBJ2-2; D is ambiguous. The germline V gene has CDR1 SGHDT and CDR2 YYEEEE. CDR3 length: 13 amino acids. V lost 6 bases and J lost 9, with 15 bases in between.

With respect to this clonotype: A junction end diverges from the germline sequence, so it may reflect a read error. The rearrangement joins TRBV14 to TRBJ2-1; the D gene could be TRBD1 or TRBD2 (6 bases each). Germline-derived CDR1 and CDR2 are SGHDN and FVKESK. There are 17 residues in the CDR3. CDR3 DNA: TGTGCCGGCAGCCCTCGCTCCGGGGGCAGATCATACAATGAGCAGTTCTTC. Its protein is CAGSPRSGGRSYNEQFF.

This clonotype was seen a single time. The junction departs from germline at one end; a sequencing error may be responsible. This chain links TRBV5-1 with TRBJ2-7; D unresolved. This CDR3 spans 12 amino acids. The germline V gene has CDR1 SGHRS and CDR2 YFSETQ. CDR3 DNA sequence: TGCGCCAGCAACTTGTCGGCCTACGAGCAGTACTTC. Residues: CASNLSAYEQYF.

This clonotype was detected only a few times. The junction differs from germline at one of its ends, possibly a read error. V and J are TRBV20-1 and TRBJ2-7, with D perhaps TRBD1 (5 bases). Germline-derived CDR1 and CDR2 are DFQATT and SNEGSKA (reference sequence). This CDR3 contains 14 residues. CDR3 DNA sequence: TGCGGTGCTAGAGACTTAGACAGCTCCTACGAGCAGTACTTC. Translation gives CGARDLDSSYEQYF.

The V call is TRBV5-1, the J call TRBJ2-4; either TRBD1 or TRBD2 may supply D (6 bases each). The DNA end is a closer match to TRBJ2-7, so the J assignment may be wrong. CDR3 length: 15 amino acids. Germline V gene data show CDR1 as SGHRS and CDR2 as YFSETQ. This CDR3 is CASSLGGTPTYEQYF. The CDR3, as DNA: TGCGCCAGCAGCTTGGGCGGGACACCTACCTACGAGCAGTACTTC.

The genes are TRBV27 and TRBJ2-7; TRBD1 is a possible D gene (6 bases). The CDR3 is made up of 16 amino acids. Trimming left V 2 bases short and J 0 bases short, with 14 bases between. Germline lookup yields CDR1 MNHEY and CDR2 SMNVEV (reference sequence). This CDR3 reads CASSLKPWDNSYEQYF. CDR3 DNA: TGTGCCAGCAGTTTAAAACCGTGGGACAACTCCTACGAGCAGTACTTC.

The chain uses TRBV10-3 and TRBJ2-7, with D tentatively TRBD1 (5 bases). Per germline, CDR1 ENHRY and CDR2 SYGVKD. The CDR3 covers 12 residues. V was trimmed by 6 bases and J by 7 bases, leaving 13 bases between them. CDR3 nucleotides: TGTGCCATCAGATTGACGGACAATGAGCAGTACTTC. Amino acid sequence: CAIRLTDNEQYF.

The chain recombines TRBV4-2 with TRBJ2-7; the D is unclear. V lost 0 bases to trimming and J lost 5 bases, with 8 bases between them. This CDR3 is 13 amino acids long. Germline loops: CDR1 LGHNA, CDR2 YNFKEQ. CDR3 loop: CASSQDGKDEQYF. CDR3 in DNA: TGTGCCAGCAGCCAAGATGGTAAGGACGAGCAGTACTTC.

This clonotype occurred a few times. V and J are TRBV15 and TRBJ1-6; D is undetermined. V lost 2 bases, J lost 8 bases, and 19 bases lay in between. The germline V gene encodes CDR1 LNHNV and CDR2 YYDKDF (reference sequence). This CDR3 has 17 amino acids. Here the CDR3 DNA reads TGTGCCACCAGCAGAAAACAGCACGCCCCCTGGGATTCACCCCTCCACTTT. Protein sequence: CATSRKQHAPWDSPLHF.

To note about this clonotype: This may come from a read error, since a much larger clone is one base off. The chain links TRBV27 to TRBJ2-7; D remains unclear. The germline V gene has CDR1 MNHEY and CDR2 SMNVEV (reference sequence). V was shortened by 2 bases and J by 7 bases, with 18 bases between the two germline ends. The CDR3 sequence is 15 residues long. CDR3 DNA: TGTGCCAGCAGTTTAGGGTGGAGCTCCTACAATGAGCAGTACTTC. This sequence encodes CASSLGWSSYNEQYF.

The genes are TRBV20-1 and TRBJ1-6; the D is unclear. From germline, CDR1 is DFQATT and CDR2 SNEGSKA (reference sequence). Between the trimmed V and J ends, which lost 3 bases and 9 bases, there was a span of 6 bases. This CDR3 is built from 11 residues. CDR3 in amino acids: CSARAASPLHF. CDR3 in DNA: TGCAGTGCTAGGGCGGCTTCACCCCTCCACTTT.

This clonotype was found a few times. This chain connects TRBV2 to TRBJ2-1, with D uncertain. From germline, CDR1 is SNHLY and CDR2 FYNNEI. The CDR3 covers 16 residues. With 2 bases removed from V and 8 bases from J, the gap between germline ends came to 19 bases. The CDR3: CASSEMIGRKGDEQFF. The CDR3 nucleotides are TGTGCCAGCAGTGAAATGATAGGTAGGAAGGGCGATGAGCAGTTCTTC.

As concerns this clonotype: One end of the junction does not line up with germline, which may come from a read error. The chain is built from TRBV7-9 and TRBJ1-6; D is unresolved. Germline V CDR1 and CDR2: SEHNR, FQNEAQ (reference sequence). This CDR3 comprises 14 residues. The CDR3 protein is CASSLANRNSPPHF. The CDR3 DNA reads as TGTGCCAGCAGCTTAGCTAACAGAAATTCACCCCCCCACTTT.

This rearrangement joins TRBV4-2 to TRBJ1-5; 7 bases line up with TRBD1. With 2 bases clipped from V and 0 bases from J, the junction kept 4 bases outside the gene matches. CDR3 length: 16 residues. Germline V CDR1 and CDR2: LGHNA, YNFKEQ. Here the CDR3 DNA reads TGTGCCAGCAGCCAACCCGGGACAGATAGCAATCAGCCCCAGCATTTT. Translated, it gives CASSQPGTDSNQPQHF.

This clonotype has only a few counts. In nucleotides, the CDR3 is TGTGCCAGCAGCTCGCTGACAGGGGTGGGGACTGAAGCTTTCTTT. Amino acids: CASSSLTGVGTEAFF. The V gene is TRBV7-9, the J gene TRBJ1-1; 8 nucleotides align to TRBD1. Germline V CDR1 and CDR2: SEHNR, FQNEAQ (reference sequence). V lost 4 bases and J lost 5; bases outside the gene matches: 9. This CDR3 has 15 amino acids.

This clonotype was seen ten or more times. The rearrangement uses TRBV7-9 and TRBJ2-3; no firm D call. The V end lost 2 bases, the J end lost 6 bases, and 6 bases lay between the germline ends. Per the germline V gene, CDR1 is SEHNR and CDR2 is FQNEAQ (reference sequence). The CDR3 has 12 residues. The CDR3 nucleotides read TGTGCCAGCAGCTTAACCTCCGATACGCAGTATTTT. Encoded protein: CASSLTSDTQYF.

The chain has TRBV5-1 and TRBJ1-1; no firm D call. The CDR3 spans 14 residues. Germline loops: CDR1 SGHRS, CDR2 YFSETQ. The germline V and J ends were trimmed by 6 bases and 0 bases, with 12 bases remaining between them. The DNA for the CDR3 is TGCGCCAGCACCCCCACCCAGTTGAACACTGAAGCTTTCTTT. This translates into CASTPTQLNTEAFF. The full variable domain, completed using reference TRBV5-1 and TRBJ1-1, is KAGVTQTPRYLIKTRGQQVTLSCSPISGHRSVSWYQQTPGQGLQFLFEYFSETQRNKGNFPGRFSGRQFSNSRSEMNVSTLELGDSALYLCASTPTQLNTEAFFGQGTRLTVV.

This clonotype was seen more than once but under ten times. The V and J genes are TRBV6-1 and TRBJ2-4; no clear D. The ends were cut back, 0 bases at V and 2 bases at J, with 5 bases in the middle. Germline assignment: CDR1 MNHNS and CDR2 SASEGT. The CDR3 extends over 14 amino acids. This CDR3 is CASSEAGTKNIQYF. As DNA, the CDR3 is TGTGCCAGCAGTGAAGCAGGGACCAAAAACATTCAGTACTTC.